This T cell receptor (beta chain) emerged from a study of blood T cell repertoires in COVID-19. For the study at large: There were acute and convalescent COVID-19 samples, and they came from the United States, Italy and Spain.

How the authors handled the data: The authors estimated nucleated cell counts from reference gene primer amplification. Repertoires were generated with immunoSEQ multiplex PCR, while TCRdb's copy carries only in-frame clones and drops some. V and J calls plus clone size are reproduced from that table; the DNA served to infer D and trimming. The profile shows fewer than 200,000 clones, roughly 87% of them singletons. While infection was still active, Seattle patients were enrolled and then followed longitudinally. The CDR3 extends over 15 amino acids. J gave up 2 bases and V 3 bases, and 6 bases lay outside the gene matches. The germline gives CDR1 SEHNR, CDR2 FQNEAQ (reference sequence).

This TCR was recovered from a woman in her seventies with COVID-19, enrolled during active disease. V is TRBV7-9 and J is TRBJ2-5; 7 bases match TRBD1. Input material: peripheral blood. DNA for the CDR3: TGTGCCAGCAGCTTGCAGACAGGGCCACAAGAGACCCAGTACTTC. Its translation is CASSLQTGPQETQYF.